These 12 T cell receptor beta chains came from one sample sequenced in a study of T-cell reconstitution after alpha-beta-depleted transplantation in children. Construction of the TCRbeta library involved unique molecular identifiers. TCRdb used MiXCR to reprocess the PCR reads, holding one entry per CDR3 protein. The table records approximately 97,000 distinct CDR3 sequences, around 6.1% of them present only once. The starting material was PBMCs, mostly from graft donor cells, obtained 60 days after TCRalphabeta/CD19-depleted stem cell transplant. Source of these receptors: a female patient aged 2 to 10 who had a stem cell transplant for Fanconi anemia, so the T cells may come from the graft donor.

This clonotype was seen repeatedly, ten times or more. This chain links TRBV7-2 with TRBJ1-3; D is ambiguous. Trimming cost V 0 bases and J 2 bases, with 5 bases left between them. The CDR3 extends over 14 amino acids. Germline V gene lookup returns CDR1 SGHTA and CDR2 FQGNSA. CDR3 bases: TGTGCCAGCAGCTTAGCCCGGCCTGGAAACACCATATATTTT. It specifies CASSLARPGNTIYF.

This clonotype was detected many times. The chain employs TRBV28 and TRBJ2-5; tentative D call: TRBD2 (5 bases). CDR1 is MDHEN and CDR2 is SYDVKM in the germline V gene. The CDR3 runs to 18 residues. V shed 7 bases and J shed 1 base, with 25 bases lying between them. The CDR3 DNA follows: TGTGCCAGCACCGACAAAGGTGTGAGGGATTCCCCCCAAGAGACCCAGTACTTC. This encodes CASTDKGVRDSPQETQYF.

This clonotype was detected many times. The gene calls are TRBV9 and TRBJ2-5; the D gene is possibly TRBD2 (5 bases). Germline V gene data show CDR1 as SGDLS and CDR2 as YYNGEE. Trimming removed 4 bases at V and 1 base at J, with 14 bases between. The CDR3 is made up of 15 amino acids. The CDR3 loop reads CASSQVSGRQETQYF. The CDR3 nucleotides are TGTGCCAGCAGCCAAGTAAGCGGTCGCCAAGAGACCCAGTACTTC.

This clonotype came up many times. The chain links TRBV7-9 to TRBJ2-1, with TRBD2 matching 12 bases. The CDR3 totals 16 residues. Trimming removed 3 bases from V and 8 bases from J; junction bases left unmatched: 8. The V gene's germline CDR1 is SEHNR and CDR2 FQNEAQ (reference sequence). For the CDR3, the DNA is TGTGCCAGCAGCTTGACTAGCGGGAGTTACCAATATGAGCAGTTCTTC. It specifies CASSLTSGSYQYEQFF.

This clonotype was observed at least ten times. The J gene is TRBJ2-5, the V gene TRBV20-1; no definite D call. The germline V and J ends were trimmed by 5 bases and 5 bases, with 12 bases remaining between them. The CDR3 spans 12 residues. The germline CDR1 and CDR2 sequences are DFQATT and SNEGSKA (reference sequence). CDR3 sequence (DNA): TGCAGTGCTGGAGCCCAAGGGGAGACCCAGTACTTC. This codes for CSAGAQGETQYF.

The V gene is TRBV6-6, the J gene TRBJ1-2, with D hard to call. V was shortened by 2 bases and J by 6 bases, with 7 bases between the two germline ends. CDR3 length: 12 residues. CDR1 is MNHNY, CDR2 SVGAGI, per germline (reference sequence). CDR3 DNA: TGTGCCAGCAGTTACATTCCCAATGGCTACACCTTC. Translating gives CASSYIPNGYTF.

This clonotype was found many times. The chain is built from TRBV2 and TRBJ2-7; 9 positions match TRBD2. The CDR3 totals 13 residues. Germline V gives CDR1 SNHLY, CDR2 FYNNEI. V dropped 7 bases and J dropped 5; count of bases not matched to a gene: 6. This chain's CDR3 is CASIRGGADEQYF. The DNA for the CDR3 is TGTGCCAGCATTCGCGGGGGGGCTGACGAGCAGTACTTC.

This clonotype was seen many times. V is TRBV7-9 and J is TRBJ2-3; a weak D match, TRBD1 (6 bases). The CDR3 has 16 residues. The germline V gene encodes CDR1 SEHNR and CDR2 FQNEAQ (reference sequence). The germline V and J ends were trimmed by 4 bases and 2 bases, with 16 bases remaining between them. The CDR3 bases are TGTGCCAGCAGCTCCCGGATTGGGACATCCACAGATACGCAGTATTTT. It encodes CASSSRIGTSTDTQYF.

This clonotype occurred many times. This chain joins TRBV5-1 and TRBJ2-3; 9 nucleotides agree with TRBD2. The CDR3 is made up of 15 amino acids. V was clipped by 2 bases and J by 0 bases; unmatched bases: 1. Germline CDR1 and CDR2: SGHRS and YFSETQ. In DNA form, the CDR3 reads TGCGCCAGCAGCTTTACTAGCGGGAGCACAGATACGCAGTATTTT. Its translation is CASSFTSGSTDTQYF. Full variable domain (outside the CDR3, taken from reference TRBV5-1 and TRBJ2-3): KAGVTQTPRYLIKTRGQQVTLSCSPISGHRSVSWYQQTPGQGLQFLFEYFSETQRNKGNFPGRFSGRQFSNSRSEMNVSTLELGDSALYLCASSFTSGSTDTQYFGPGTRLTVL.

The sample holds a few counts of this clonotype. V and J are TRBV7-9 and TRBJ2-5; D gene ambiguous. The CDR3 covers 14 residues. Trimming removed 1 base at V and 5 bases at J, with 11 bases between. CDR1 is SEHNR, CDR2 FQNEAQ, per germline (reference sequence). The CDR3 reads CASSLGSGSETQYF. In nucleotides, the CDR3 is TGTGCCAGCAGCTTAGGATCCGGTTCGGAGACCCAGTACTTC.

This clonotype was detected ten times or more. V and J are TRBV7-9 and TRBJ1-1; D remains ambiguous. This CDR3 is 13 amino acids long. Germline V gene data show CDR1 as SEHNR and CDR2 as FQNEAQ (reference sequence). Trimming cost V 5 bases and J 4 bases, with 11 bases left between them. CDR3 in DNA: TGTGCCAGCAGCCCATTGCAGAGCACTGAAGCTTTCTTT. It encodes CASSPLQSTEAFF. Looking up the rest from reference TRBV7-9 and TRBJ1-1 gives the full variable domain: DTGVSQNPRHKITKRGQNVTFRCDPISEHNRLYWYRQTLGQGPEFLTYFQNEAQLEKSRLLSDRFSAERPKGSFSTLEIQRTEQGDSAMYLCASSPLQSTEAFFGQGTRLTVV.

At least ten counts were recorded for this clonotype. The rearrangement joins TRBV28 to TRBJ2-5; a possible D gene is TRBD1 (7 bases). Between the trimmed V and J ends, which lost 4 bases and 5 bases, there was a span of 17 bases. This CDR3 has 15 amino acids. Per the germline V gene, CDR1 is MDHEN and CDR2 is SYDVKM. The CDR3 DNA is TGTGCCAGCAGTTCTACAGGGGCGGGAAGGGAGACCCAGTACTTC. This sequence encodes CASSSTGAGRETQYF.